This T cell receptor beta chain was sequenced during a study of T cell changes during pregnancy in multiple sclerosis. Clones were sequenced by immunoSEQ multiplex PCR, and TCRdb holds only the in-frame ones, with some missing. The data contain some 40,000 clones, approximately 90% of them singletons. This clone was seen only a few times. V was trimmed by 5 bases and J by 4 bases, leaving 17 bases between them. Germline lookup yields CDR1 LNHDA and CDR2 SQIVND (reference sequence). This CDR3 comprises 15 residues. The receptor's source is a female donor with multiple sclerosis, enrolled in a pregnancy study. The source material was CD8+ T cells from peripheral blood mononuclear cells, sampled in the first trimester of pregnancy. The rearrangement joins TRBV19 to TRBJ1-1, with D tentatively TRBD1 (6 bases). The CDR3 is CASSSPQGGVTEAFF. The CDR3 bases are TGTGCCAGTAGTTCGCCACAGGGAGGGGTCACTGAAGCTTTCTTT.